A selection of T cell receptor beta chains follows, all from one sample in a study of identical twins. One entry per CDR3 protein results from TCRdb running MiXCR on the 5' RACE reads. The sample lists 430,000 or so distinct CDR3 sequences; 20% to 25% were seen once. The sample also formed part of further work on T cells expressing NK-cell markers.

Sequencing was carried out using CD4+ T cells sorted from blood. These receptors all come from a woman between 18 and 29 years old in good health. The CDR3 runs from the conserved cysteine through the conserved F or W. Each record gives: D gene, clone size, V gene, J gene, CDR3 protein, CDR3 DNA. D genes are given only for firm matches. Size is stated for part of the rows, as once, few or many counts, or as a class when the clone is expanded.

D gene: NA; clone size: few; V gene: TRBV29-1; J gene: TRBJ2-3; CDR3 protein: CSVEILASADTQYF; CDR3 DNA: TGCAGCGTTGAAATCCTAGCGAGTGCAGATACGCAGTATTTT
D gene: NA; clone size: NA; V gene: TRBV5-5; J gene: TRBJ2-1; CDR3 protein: CASSLGGQAGF; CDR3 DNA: TGTGCCAGCAGCTTGGGGGGCCAAGCAGGGTTT
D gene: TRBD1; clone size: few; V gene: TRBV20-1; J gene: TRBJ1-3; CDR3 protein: CSAPDRGPGNTIYF; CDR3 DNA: TGCAGTGCCCCCGACAGGGGACCTGGAAACACCATATATTTT
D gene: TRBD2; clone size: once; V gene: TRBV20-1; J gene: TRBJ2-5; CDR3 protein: CSPRPVRAGDETQYF; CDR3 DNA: TGCAGTCCCCGACCGGTTCGGGCGGGAGATGAGACCCAGTACTTC
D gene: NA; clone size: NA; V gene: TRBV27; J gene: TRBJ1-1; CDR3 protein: CASSSPPGSHTEAFF; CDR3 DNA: TGTGCCAGCAGTTCCCCCCCCGGCAGCCACACTGAAGCTTTCTTT
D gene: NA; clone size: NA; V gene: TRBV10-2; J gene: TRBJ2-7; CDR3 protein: CASSEGGNEQYF; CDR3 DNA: TGCGCCAGCAGTGAGGGAGGGAACGAGCAGTACTTC
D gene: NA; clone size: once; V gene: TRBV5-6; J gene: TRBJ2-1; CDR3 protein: CASSFRPSTYNEQFF; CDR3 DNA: TGTGCCAGCAGTTTCAGACCAAGCACGTACAATGAGCAGTTCTTC
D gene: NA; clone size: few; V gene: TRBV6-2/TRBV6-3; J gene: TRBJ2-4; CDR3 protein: CASSPLNIQYF; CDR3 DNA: TGTGCCAGCAGCCCCTTGAACATTCAGTACTTC
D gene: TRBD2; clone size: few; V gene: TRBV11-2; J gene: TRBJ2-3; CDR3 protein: CASSLLPRTLAGGDTQYF; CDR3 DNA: TGTGCCAGCAGCTTACTCCCGCGGACTCTAGCGGGAGGAGATACGCAGTATTTT
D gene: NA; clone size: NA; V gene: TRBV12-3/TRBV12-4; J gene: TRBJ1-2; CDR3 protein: CASSLFQGSNYGYTF; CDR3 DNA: TGTGCCAGCAGTTTATTTCAGGGTTCTAACTATGGCTACACCTTC
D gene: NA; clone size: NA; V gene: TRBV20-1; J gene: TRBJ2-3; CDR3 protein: CSVPGTQSTDTQYF; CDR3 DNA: TGCAGTGTACCCGGGACTCAGAGCACAGATACGCAGTATTTT
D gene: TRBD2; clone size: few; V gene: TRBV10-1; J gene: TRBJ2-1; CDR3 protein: CASSERTSGSYNEQFF; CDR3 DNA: TGCGCCAGCAGTGAGCGAACTAGCGGCTCCTACAATGAGCAGTTCTTC
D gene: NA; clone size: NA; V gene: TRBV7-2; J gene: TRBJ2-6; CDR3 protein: CASSLRQIGANVLTF; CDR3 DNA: TGTGCCAGCAGCTTACGGCAGATCGGGGCCAACGTCCTGACTTTC
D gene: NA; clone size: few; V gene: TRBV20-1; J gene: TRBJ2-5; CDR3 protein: CSATKGGSKETQYF; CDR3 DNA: TGCAGTGCTACTAAGGGGGGGAGTAAAGAGACCCAGTACTTC
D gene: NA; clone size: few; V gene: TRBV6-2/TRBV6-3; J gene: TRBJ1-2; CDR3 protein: CASSYVGAYGYTF; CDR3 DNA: TGTGCCAGCAGTTATGTCGGAGCCTATGGCTACACCTTC
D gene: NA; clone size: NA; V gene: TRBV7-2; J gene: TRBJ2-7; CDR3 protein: CASSLVWGEQYF; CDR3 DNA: TGTGCCAGCAGCTTAGTATGGGGCGAGCAGTACTTC
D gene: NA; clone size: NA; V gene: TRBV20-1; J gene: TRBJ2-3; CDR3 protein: CSAGGRGGSSGTDTQYF; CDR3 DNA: TGCAGTGCTGGGGGCAGGGGGGGATCTAGCGGCACAGATACGCAGTATTTT
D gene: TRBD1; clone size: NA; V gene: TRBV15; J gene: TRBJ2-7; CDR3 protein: CATSRDLVGTVSYEQYF; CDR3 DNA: TGTGCCACCAGCAGAGATTTGGTAGGGACAGTTAGCTACGAGCAGTACTTC
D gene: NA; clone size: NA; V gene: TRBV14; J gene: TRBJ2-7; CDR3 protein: CASSFVVHEQYF; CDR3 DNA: TGTGCCAGCAGCTTTGTCGTCCACGAGCAGTACTTC
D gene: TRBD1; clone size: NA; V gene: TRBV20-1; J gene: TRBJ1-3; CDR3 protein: CSAGTGGNTIYF; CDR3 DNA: TGCAGTGCTGGGACAGGGGGAAACACCATATATTTT
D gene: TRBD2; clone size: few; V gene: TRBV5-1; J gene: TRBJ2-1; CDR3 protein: CASSPQRGGRNEQFF; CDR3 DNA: TGCGCCAGCAGCCCCCAGCGGGGGGGCCGGAATGAGCAGTTCTTC
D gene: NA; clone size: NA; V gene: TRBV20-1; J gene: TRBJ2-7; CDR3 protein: CSAQTGDHRYF; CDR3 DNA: TGCAGTGCCCAGACGGGGGACCACAGGTACTTC
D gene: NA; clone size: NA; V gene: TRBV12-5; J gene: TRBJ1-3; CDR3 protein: CASKTPGPAAGNTIYF; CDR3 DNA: TGTGCCAGCAAAACGCCGGGTCCGGCGGCTGGAAACACCATATATTTT
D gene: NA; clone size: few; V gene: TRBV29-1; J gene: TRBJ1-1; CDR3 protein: CSARDYEAFF; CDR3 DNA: TGCAGCGCCCGGGACTATGAAGCTTTCTTT
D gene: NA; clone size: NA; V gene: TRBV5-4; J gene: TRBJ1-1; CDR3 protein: CASSLGALEMGTEAFF; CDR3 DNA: TGTGCCAGCAGCTTGGGGGCCTTAGAAATGGGGACTGAAGCTTTCTTT
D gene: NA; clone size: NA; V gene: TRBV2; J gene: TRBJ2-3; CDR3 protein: CASSEGRIATDTQYF; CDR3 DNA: TGTGCCAGCAGCGAGGGGCGAATTGCCACAGATACGCAGTATTTT
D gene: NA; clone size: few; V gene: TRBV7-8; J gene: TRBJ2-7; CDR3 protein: CASSLTTGGDYEQYF; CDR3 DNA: TGTGCCAGCAGCTTAACCACAGGGGGGGACTACGAGCAGTACTTC
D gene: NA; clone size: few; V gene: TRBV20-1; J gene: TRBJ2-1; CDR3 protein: CSASSQRYHEQFF; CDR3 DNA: TGCAGTGCTAGCAGTCAACGTTACCATGAGCAGTTCTTC
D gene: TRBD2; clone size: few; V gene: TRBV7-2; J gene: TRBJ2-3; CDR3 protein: CASSSGTSRTDTQYF; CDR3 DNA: TGTGCCAGCAGCTCCGGGACTAGTCGAACAGATACGCAGTATTTT
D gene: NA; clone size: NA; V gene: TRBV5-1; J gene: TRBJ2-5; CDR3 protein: CASSADRETQYF; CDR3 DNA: TGCGCCAGCAGCGCCGACAGGGAGACCCAGTACTTC
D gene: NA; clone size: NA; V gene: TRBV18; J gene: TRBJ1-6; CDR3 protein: CASSPTHRDSPLHF; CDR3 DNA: TGTGCCAGCTCACCAACGCACAGGGACTCACCCCTCCACTTT
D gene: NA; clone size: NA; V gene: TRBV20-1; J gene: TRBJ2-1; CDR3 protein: CSATSSAGLPNEQFF; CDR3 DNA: TGCAGTGCTACCTCGTCGGCGGGGCTGCCGAATGAGCAGTTCTTC
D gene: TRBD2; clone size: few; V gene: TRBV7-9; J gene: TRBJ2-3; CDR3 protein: CASGLGLAGEGTQYF; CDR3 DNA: TGTGCCAGCGGACTGGGACTAGCGGGTGAGGGCACGCAGTATTTT
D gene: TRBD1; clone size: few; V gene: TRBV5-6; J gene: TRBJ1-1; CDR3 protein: CASSPRDSENTEAFF; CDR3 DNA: TGTGCCAGCAGCCCACGGGACAGTGAGAACACTGAAGCTTTCTTT
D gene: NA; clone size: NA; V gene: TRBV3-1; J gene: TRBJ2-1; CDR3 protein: CASSLRALGSYNEQFF; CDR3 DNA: TGTGCCAGCAGCCTCCGAGCTTTGGGGTCCTACAATGAGCAGTTCTTC